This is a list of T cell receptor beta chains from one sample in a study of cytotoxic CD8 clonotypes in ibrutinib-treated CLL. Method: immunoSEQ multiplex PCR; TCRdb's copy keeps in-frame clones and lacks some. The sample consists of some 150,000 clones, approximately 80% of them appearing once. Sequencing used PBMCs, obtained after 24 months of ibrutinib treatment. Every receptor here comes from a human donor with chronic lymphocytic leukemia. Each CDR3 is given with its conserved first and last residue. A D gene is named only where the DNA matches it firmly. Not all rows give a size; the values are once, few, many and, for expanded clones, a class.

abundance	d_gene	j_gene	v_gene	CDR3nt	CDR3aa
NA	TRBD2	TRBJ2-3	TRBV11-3	TGTGCCAGCAGCTTAGACGGGACTAGCAAGGATACGCAGTATTTT	CASSLDGTSKDTQYF
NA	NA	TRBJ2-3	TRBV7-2	TGTGCCAGCAGCCCAGGATACGGGGATACGCAGTATTTT	CASSPGYGDTQYF
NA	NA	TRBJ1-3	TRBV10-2	TGCGCCAGCAGTGATTGGGGAAACACCATATATTTT	CASSDWGNTIYF
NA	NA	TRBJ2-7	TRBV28	TGTGCCAGCAGTGCGCCCGGGACACACTACGAGCAGTACTTC	CASSAPGTHYEQYF
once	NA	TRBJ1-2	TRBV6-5	TGTGCCAGCAGTCGGGCGGTTCACTATGGCTACACCTTC	CASSRAVHYGYTF
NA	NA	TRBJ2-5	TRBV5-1	TGCGCCAGCAGCTTTTCCGGGTTAGAGACCCAGTACTTC	CASSFSGLETQYF
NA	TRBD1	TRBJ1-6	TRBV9	TGTGCCAGCAGCCCAGGGGGACGACCAAATTCACCCCTCCACTTT	CASSPGGRPNSPLHF
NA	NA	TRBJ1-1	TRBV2	TGTGCCAGCAGTGAAGGTTGGGGGCTGAACACTGAAGCTTTCTTT	CASSEGWGLNTEAFF
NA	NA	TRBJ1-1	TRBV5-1	TGCGCCAGCAGCTTGGGGCAGGAGAACACTGAAGCTTTCTTT	CASSLGQENTEAFF
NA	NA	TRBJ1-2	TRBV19	TGTGCCAGTAGTGTCGATCGCGGGGGCTACACCTTC	CASSVDRGGYTF
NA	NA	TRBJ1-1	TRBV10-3	TGTGCCATCAGTGAAGCAGGGAACACTGAAGCTTTCTTT	CAISEAGNTEAFF
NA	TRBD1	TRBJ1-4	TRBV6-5	TGTGCCAGCAGTTATCGGACAGGGGGAGGTGAAAAACTGTTTTTT	CASSYRTGGGEKLFF
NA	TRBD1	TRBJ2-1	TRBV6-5	TGTGCCAGCAGTCGGGGGACAGGGGGCTACAATGAGCAGTTCTTC	CASSRGTGGYNEQFF
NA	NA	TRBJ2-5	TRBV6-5	TGTGCCAGCAGCCGCGCCGGGACCCTCCAAGAGACCCAGTACTTC	CASSRAGTLQETQYF
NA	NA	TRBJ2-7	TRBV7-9	TGTGCCAGCAGCTTAGGGACTCCCGAGCAGTACTTC	CASSLGTPEQYF
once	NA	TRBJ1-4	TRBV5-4	TGTGCCAGCAGCTTGGGAGGGACCGCAACTAATGAAAAACTGTTTTTT	CASSLGGTATNEKLFF
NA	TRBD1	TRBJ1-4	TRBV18	TGTGCCAGCTCACCACCAACCGGGACAGATAATGAAAAACTGTTTTTT	CASSPPTGTDNEKLFF
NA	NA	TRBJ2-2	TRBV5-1	TGCGCCAGCAGCTTGGCTTGGGGGAACACCGGGGAGCTGTTTTTT	CASSLAWGNTGELFF
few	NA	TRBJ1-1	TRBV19	TGTGCCAGTAGTATAGATGGGGGAGAGGCTTTCTTT	CASSIDGGEAFF
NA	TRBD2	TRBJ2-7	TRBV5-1	TGCGCCAGCAGCTTGGGCGGACTAGCCTACGAGCAGTACTTC	CASSLGGLAYEQYF
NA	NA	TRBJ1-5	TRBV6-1	TGTGCCAGCAGCGGGAGCTGGCCAAATCAGCCCCAGCATTTT	CASSGSWPNQPQHF
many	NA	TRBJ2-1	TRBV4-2	TGTGCCAGCCACCCGGGGGCGGGAGCACCCTACAATGAGCAGTTCTTC	CASHPGAGAPYNEQFF
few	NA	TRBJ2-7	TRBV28	TGTGCCAGCACCTCGGGCGGCGAGCAGTACTTC	CASTSGGEQYF
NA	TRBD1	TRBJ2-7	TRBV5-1	TGCGCCAGCAGCACCGATGGGGACAGGGCCGAGCAGTACTTC	CASSTDGDRAEQYF
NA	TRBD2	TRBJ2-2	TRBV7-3	TGTGCCAGCAGCTTAATGTCCGGACTAGGGCCCGGGGAGCTGTTTTTT	CASSLMSGLGPGELFF
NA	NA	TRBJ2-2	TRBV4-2	TGTGCCAGCACCTCCACCTGGGTTAACACCGGGGAGCTGTTTTTT	CASTSTWVNTGELFF
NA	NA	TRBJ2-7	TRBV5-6	TGTGCCAGCAGCTTCGGCAGGCCCTTTCGGGGGCAGTACTTC	CASSFGRPFRGQYF
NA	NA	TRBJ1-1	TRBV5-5	TGTGCCAGCAGCCTCCCCCCTCCGCTGGCTGAAGCTTTCTTT	CASSLPPPLAEAFF